This TCR beta chain was identified in a study of human T cells and chemical hapten exposure. Looking at the study overall: There were weekly diphenylcyclopropenone doses to the scalp for patients throughout the approximately 24-week study. Variation in per-sample TCR yields came mainly from small pooled library volume differences.

There are 13 residues in the CDR3. Germline V CDR1 and CDR2: DFQATT, SNEGSKA (reference sequence). The V and J ends lost 8 bases and 2 bases respectively, with 15 bases between them. Time point: pre-sensitization, week 0. The treatment denotes: therapeutic diphenylcyclopropenone sensitization with weekly scalp DPC. TCRdb reanalysed the RACE reads using MiXCR and keeps one entry per CDR3 protein. The sample contains 35,000 to 50,000 distinct CDR3 sequences, around 12% of which appear only once. In its sample, this clonotype was seen a few times. Its cognate antigen is unknown. Points from the study as a whole: Expanded TCRs made up significantly more big CDR3 similarity clusters than controls did. Since the donors had alopecia, their immune response may not be the same as that of healthy people.

This specimen was whole blood, taken in connection with sensitization to the hapten diphenylcyclopropenone (DPC). The rearrangement joins TRBV20-1 to TRBJ1-1; no clear D gene. This receptor was obtained from a woman aged 30 to 39 with alopecia areata. Some clones in this sample may be carry-over from other donors' samples. The CDR3 bases are TGCAGTAAGGGTGGCGGACCCAACACTGAAGCTTTCTTT. Translated: CSKGGGPNTEAFF.